This T cell receptor beta chain derives from a study of blood T cell repertoires in COVID-19 (dated by TCRdb to 2018 to 2021). Concerning the study at large: Samples from collaborators originated in the United States, Italy and Spain and spanned both the acute and convalescent phases of COVID-19. The samples were drawn from the first 160 participants of the ongoing ImmuneRACE study and from 1,200 or so subjects provided by 6 global collaborators. The prospective study material was composed of cDNA or gDNA derived from T cells, B-cell-depleted T cells, or PBMCs. Deeply sampled blood TCRbeta repertoires from subjects exposed to, actively infected with, or recovered from COVID-19 were included in the dataset. The repertoires were released in a freely available public database intended as a resource for research on the immune response to SARS-CoV-2. Sample metadata almost always included a de-identified subject ID, COVID-19 status, age in years and sex. Where available, HLA class I and class II types were obtained from metadata supplied by the sample provider rather than from assay-based typing. Study-wide findings and limitations: Clinical and demographic metadata were provided uncurated, with the amount varying by source and participant.

TCRbeta CDR3 regions were amplified from genomic DNA by means of the immunoSEQ Assay, a bias-controlled multiplex PCR. The paper's data handling went like this. The number of nucleated cells in each sample was estimated by amplification of reference gene primers within the assay. Sequence reads were collapsed and filtered to measure the absolute abundance of every unique TCRbeta CDR3 rearrangement. Productive Simpson clonality was computed per sample as the square root of Simpson's diversity index over productive rearrangements. TCRdb carries this immuneACCESS record with in-frame sequences only. Its versions omit some clonotypes, under half of them owing to an unresolved V gene in the studies checked, with the rest unexplained. V and J calls and clone size are given by that table; D and trimming were obtained from the DNA. This sample is represented by 400,000 or so clones; 75% to 90% of them were singletons. The top ten hold 1.1% of the sample.

As for this clone: Its antigen is unknown. No qualities accompany the bases; no much larger clone lies one base away. At the DNA level, this CDR3 is encoded by other sequences in the same sample as well.

As encoded in the germline V gene (reference sequence), CDR1 is MNHEY while CDR2 is SMNVEV. There are 15 amino acids in the CDR3, from cysteine to phenylalanine inclusive. The only DNA kept is the CDR3, 45 bases in frame from the first base. The germline V end is reduced by 8 bases and the J end by 5 bases; junction bases left unmatched: 8. Participants in the prospective study were enrolled through a virtual design, were aged 18 to 89 years, and lived in 24 United States geographic areas. Cohort assignment in the prospective study relied on participant-reported clinical history from a screening survey and a study questionnaire. ImmuneRACE Cohort 3 recovered participants were defined by two consecutive negative NP/OP PCR tests, healthcare professional clearance, or symptom resolution. In the prospective study, whole blood, serum and a nasopharyngeal or oropharyngeal swab were collected from each participant by mobile phlebotomists. Participants in the prospective study had the option to provide additional blood draws and questionnaires over an approximately 2-month period. Before DNA extraction, blood samples from the prospective study were shipped at room temperature or frozen.

Material for sequencing was PBMCs or T cells enriched from blood (not recorded which). The receptor's source is a young man who had recovered from COVID-19. Recombination joined TRBV27 with TRBJ1-6; 8 central bases correspond to TRBD1. The nucleotide sequence is TGTGCCAGCCGCCGCCCGACAGGGGATAATTCACCCCTCCACTTT. Its protein is CASRRPTGDNSPLHF.